This paragraph covers one TCR beta chain sequence. The table lists this clone with a few counts. Its antigen is unknown. No much larger clone exists at a distance of one base, and base qualities are not known. The sample is drawn from a study of beta chain features in type 1 diabetes (dated by TCRdb to about 2018). Regarding the complete study: Mean age, gender distribution, total cell number and subset yield were not different between patients and healthy donors. Across all samples, fewer than 110,000,000 sorted cells were examined, and cell number per subset correlated strongly with RNA yield. The study compared the TCRB repertoires of sorted circulating CD4+ T cell subsets in recently diagnosed type 1 diabetes patients with those in matched healthy donors. Naive and central memory subsets were obtained from all 30 or so donors, but regulatory and stem cell-like memory subsets were isolated from only 8 patients and roughly eight healthy donors.

The High Capacity cDNA Reverse Transcription Kit was used to reverse transcribe all of the isolated RNA, meaning that expressed TCRB transcripts were what got sequenced. Deep immunoSEQ sequencing was performed on naive, central memory and regulatory T cell samples, with an average of around 3.4 million total reads per sample. Sorted cells were lysed in RLT buffer, and RNA was extracted using DNase-treated RNeasy Micro or Mini kits according to cell number. Each cell subset was processed on its own to prevent cross-contamination, while patient and healthy donor samples were processed together. TCRB sequences were amplified from cDNA with the immunoSEQ multiplex PCR, producing 87-bp fragments spanning the CDR3 region. The amplicons were sequenced using the Illumina HiSeq platform. As for how the authors treated the data: Synthetic template baselines were used to correct PCR bias computationally, reads within Hamming distance 2 were collapsed together, and singletons that could not be merged were discarded. Reads were aligned to IMGT to assign V, D and J genes, CDR3 length, and insertions or deletions at six rearrangement sites. Clonotype counts were normalized to sorted cell number within each subset before computing true diversity and Gini coefficients with the tcR R package. Repertoire sharing was quantified using the overlap coefficient calculated on TCRB nucleotide sequences. Out-of-frame TCRB sequences from naive cells were analyzed as a proxy for the pre-selection repertoire. This immuneACCESS table, as held by TCRdb, lists in-frame sequences with V and J called but not all clones. Of the missing ones, under half trace to an unresolved V gene in checked studies; the others have no known cause. V and J calls and clone size are copied from that table; D and trimming were computed from the DNA. The sample contains about 740,000 clones, 10% to 15% of them found a single time. The top ten hold less than 0.025% of the sample.

There are 14 amino acids in the CDR3, from cysteine to phenylalanine inclusive. Only the CDR3 DNA stays, 42 bases, in frame from base 1. Here V drops 0 bases and J drops 5 bases, and the junction holds 3 bases not matched to any gene. The germline V gene yields SGHVS for CDR1 and FNYEAQ for CDR2. General study outcomes and caveats: Only small numbers of individuals were included in the HLA sub-analyses, which left unresolved whether HLA type had any influence on TCRB rearrangement. The naive, central memory and regulatory TCRB repertoires appeared to resemble one another more closely among patients than among healthy donors. In all four CD4+ subsets, TCRB CDR3 length was moderately but significantly shorter in type 1 diabetes patients. At VDJ recombination sites, patients with type 1 diabetes made fewer insertions and deleted more nucleotides, a pattern implying thymic rearrangement abnormalities. PCR might favor shorter templates, but patient and control samples were amplified and corrected together, so any skew would affect both groups equally. Because cDNA was sequenced instead of genomic DNA, activated cells with high expression could be over-represented, although the groups did not differ in activation or CD3 levels.

Each donor gave one peripheral blood draw, about 100 mL on average, collected into heparinised tubes. A BD FACSAria II was used to sort naive, central memory, regulatory and stem cell-like memory CD4+ T cells with a panel that included CD45RO, CCR7, CD25, CD127, CD95 and CD27. Purity was above 95% for every sorted population. PBMCs were separated immediately by Lymphoprep density gradient centrifugation and were stained directly, without being cultured. Samples were stained and sorted in pairs, with one healthy donor and one patient per experiment, so that batch effects were minimized. The rearranged segments are TRBV7-6 and TRBJ2-5, with 7 central nucleotides matching TRBD1. The sequencing sample was made of naive CD4+ T cells from blood. What this sample's cell subset or site label stands for: true naive CD4+ T cells. This receptor was taken from a man between 18 and 29 years old with type 1 diabetes. The nucleotide sequence is TGTGCCAGCAGCTTAGCCGAGACAGGGGAGACCCAGTACTTC. Its translation is CASSLAETGETQYF.